The present T cell receptor beta chain was sequenced within a study of cytomegalovirus exposure and HLA in healthy donors. Primers: 60 Vbeta forward and 13 Jbeta reverse. Sequencing used immunoSEQ multiplex PCR; TCRdb keeps in-frame clones, though not all of them. This table holds 180,000 or so clones, around 80% found once. This CDR3 region has 14 residues. The TCR was taken from a female donor in good health and CMV-seronegative. Sequenced: PBMCs. The rearrangement uses TRBV7-5 and TRBJ1-2; TRBD1, the table's D call, was not compared with the DNA. TRBV7-5 is a pseudogene. The CDR3 DNA sequence: TGTGCCAGAAGTTTAGGTGTCACTAACTATGGCTACACCTTC. Its protein is CARSLGVTNYGYTF.